This T cell receptor beta chain was recovered during a study of shared clonotypes between healthy human individuals (dated by TCRdb to between 2020 and 2021). Concerning the study at large: The cohort comprised a couple of women and a few men aged 18 to 49 years. For each donor, three plates each were used for CD4 naive and CD4 memory, two plates were used for CD8 naive, and one plate was used for CD8 memory. Between about 0.8 and 9.5 billion PBMCs per donor were obtained by leukapheresis. Blood TCR repertoires of four to six healthy adults were deeply sequenced to estimate repertoire size and the extent of clonotype sharing between individuals. To increase sequencing depth and limit assay-specific biases, TCR repertoire library preparation and sequencing were carried out by different laboratories using diverse techniques.

Results the study describes overall, beyond this receptor: When a few donors were compared, the shared fraction of clonotypes was around 5% for naive CD4, more than 3% for naive CD8, 2.3% for memory CD4, and 0.4% for memory CD8. Naive subsets generally had larger estimated clonotype richness than memory subsets. The small number of donors limited the genetic and exposure-history diversity represented. Pairwise subsampling led to the expectation that sequencing depth would affect the degree of clonotype sharing among donors. Compared with non-shared clonotypes, clonotypes shared by all four sorted-subset donors had higher generation probabilities. Sampling was restricted to blood, and TCR repertoires in tissue are likely to differ from TCR repertoires in blood. Even with the large sequencing depth, rarefaction of the sorted-subset datasets indicated that sequencing was incomplete.

Details on this clone: Its antigen specificity is not known. Base quality data are lacking; no much larger clone is found one base away.

Healthy HIV-negative adults with no recently reported acute infections or vaccinations were included as donors. Every donor was a Caucasian adult residing in Nashville, Tennessee, USA. CD4+ T cells were enriched by magnetic negative selection; naive cells were then positively selected on CD45RA, and the negative fraction formed the memory subset. Blood was obtained by leukapheresis, after which PBMCs were separated by Ficoll-Histopaque density gradient centrifugation and cryopreserved in liquid nitrogen vapor phase. Purity and quantity of every magnetically sorted T cell population were checked by analytical flow cytometry. From each sorted fraction, genomic DNA was isolated and quantified by UV absorbance on a Nanodrop 2000c. The germline V gene (reference sequence) gives CDR1 as GTSNPN and CDR2 as SVGIG. V is clipped by 3 bases and J by 4 bases, and the sequence between their germline boundaries is 24 bases long. Taken from cysteine to phenylalanine, the CDR3 has 17 residues. This entry keeps only the CDR3 DNA: 51 bases, framed from base 1.

TCR CDR3 regions were amplified from genomic DNA by multiplex PCR using the deep immunoSEQ assay. For each cell subset, the extracted genomic DNA was distributed evenly across all wells of several immunoSEQ 96-well plates, and each plate served as one replicate. For sorted subsets, about 200 ng genomic DNA, equal to 30,000 or so T cell genomes, was loaded into each replicate PCR. Purified libraries were quantified with a Qubit 3.0 fluorometer, sized on a Bioanalyzer 2100, and re-quantified with the KAPA Library Quantification kit. Each immunoSEQ 96-well plate was sequenced on its own single-read 150-cycle Illumina NextSeq 550 flow cell. As for the authors' bioinformatics: Because the immunoSEQ output included only junctional sequences and no quality scores, the filtering could not be the same as the filtering used for full-length reads. Sequences were annotated with PyIR, a Python wrapper for IgBLAST v1.9, and V/J genes and CDR3 were assigned using IMGT germline references. Reads with weak V/J assignments (E-value above 1e-6), missing CDR3, stop codons, out-of-frame junctions, or ambiguous translated residues were removed. A V3J clonotype was defined by an identical inferred V gene, J gene, and CDR3 amino acid sequence. Percentage overlap between repertoires was calculated by dividing the number of shared unique clonotypes by the size of the smaller repertoire. RTK rarefaction, the Chao1 estimator, and Recon v2.1 estimates of unobserved clonotypes were used to assess repertoire richness. Generation probabilities for all TCRbeta clonotypes obtained by the gDNA method from several donors were computed using OLGA. In TCRdb, the immuneACCESS table is reduced to in-frame sequences with V and J assigned. These tables do not hold every clone; where another copy was compared, an unresolved V gene accounts for under half, and the others remain unexplained. V and J calls and clone size come straight from that table; D and trimming were deduced from the DNA. Within this sample are hundreds of thousands of clones, with more than 70% of them counted one time only. The ten largest account for around 1.8% of the sample.

The sequenced sample consisted of memory CD4+ T cells sorted from blood. The cell subset or site label corresponds to: CD45RA-negative fraction. The rearranged chain carries TRBV30 and TRBJ1-2, and TRBD1 may be the D gene, going by 6 matching bases. The sequence came from a woman between 25 and 40 years old in good health. The nucleotides are TGTGCCTGGAGACCGACCTTCAAGGGGGGTCAACCCTATGGCTACACCTTC. Its translation reads: CAWRPTFKGGQPYGYTF.